This is a list of T cell receptor beta chains from one sample in a study of CD8+ T cells in alopecia areata. Here immunoSEQ multiplex PCR was the method, and the copy in TCRdb shows in-frame clones only, minus some. The sample has about 120,000 clones, around 56% seen once; the top ten hold roughly 0.5%. Specimen: CD4+ T cells sorted from blood, collected at week 4, from a patient treated with tofacitinib. Every receptor here comes from a human donor with alopecia areata. The CDR3 runs from the conserved cysteine through the conserved F or W. The order of the fields is V gene, J gene, D gene, clone size, CDR3 DNA, CDR3 protein. The D gene is left open where the match is weak. A clone size is listed for some rows: how often the clone was seen (once, few, many), or a class if it is expanded.

V gene: TRBV14
J gene: TRBJ1-4
D gene: .
clone size: few
CDR3 DNA: TGTGCCAGCAGCCCGAATGGGGGGCGCGAAAAACTGTTTTTT
CDR3 protein: CASSPNGGREKLFF

V gene: TRBV6-6
J gene: TRBJ1-1
D gene: .
clone size: few
CDR3 DNA: TGTGCCAGCAGTCCACCAGACCGCAGTCAAGCTTTCTTT
CDR3 protein: CASSPPDRSQAFF

V gene: TRBV5-1
J gene: TRBJ2-2
D gene: .
clone size: .
CDR3 DNA: TGCGCCAGCAGCTTCGCCCAAGTGAACACCGGGGAGCTGTTTTTT
CDR3 protein: CASSFAQVNTGELFF

V gene: TRBV19
J gene: TRBJ1-5
D gene: .
clone size: medium-sized
CDR3 DNA: TGTGCCACCTCCTACAGGGACCAGCCCCAGCATTTT
CDR3 protein: CATSYRDQPQHF

V gene: TRBV30
J gene: TRBJ2-3
D gene: .
clone size: .
CDR3 DNA: TGTGCCTGGAGTATAAAGGGTTTCGTGTCCGATACGCAGTATTTT
CDR3 protein: CAWSIKGFVSDTQYF

V gene: TRBV7-9
J gene: TRBJ1-6
D gene: .
clone size: few
CDR3 DNA: TGTGCCAGCAGCCGGGACACCTATAATTCACCCCTCCACTTT
CDR3 protein: CASSRDTYNSPLHF

V gene: TRBV30
J gene: TRBJ1-5
D gene: TRBD1
clone size: .
CDR3 DNA: TGTGCCTGGAGTGTACAGGGGACAAGACAGCCCCAGCATTTT
CDR3 protein: CAWSVQGTRQPQHF

V gene: TRBV18
J gene: TRBJ2-1
D gene: .
clone size: .
CDR3 DNA: TGTGCCAGCTCACGACAGGATGAGCAGTTCTTC
CDR3 protein: CASSRQDEQFF

V gene: TRBV2
J gene: TRBJ2-2
D gene: .
clone size: few
CDR3 DNA: TGTGCCAGCAGTGTAGGGAATACCGGGGAGCTGTTTTTT
CDR3 protein: CASSVGNTGELFF

V gene: TRBV6-6
J gene: TRBJ2-2
D gene: TRBD1
clone size: many
CDR3 DNA: TGTGCCAGCAGTTACTCGGGACAGGTCAACACCGGGGAGCTGTTTTTT
CDR3 protein: CASSYSGQVNTGELFF

V gene: TRBV29-1
J gene: TRBJ1-1
D gene: .
clone size: .
CDR3 DNA: TGCAGCGCCTGGAACACTGAAGCTTTCTTT
CDR3 protein: CSAWNTEAFF

V gene: TRBV28
J gene: TRBJ2-1
D gene: TRBD1
clone size: few
CDR3 DNA: TGTGCCAGCAGTTTAAGGGCAGGGGGTCGAACCTTCTTC
CDR3 protein: CASSLRAGGRTFF

V gene: TRBV7-6
J gene: TRBJ1-2
D gene: TRBD1
clone size: .
CDR3 DNA: TGTGCCAGCAGCTCTTACAGGGGCCCTCTCTATGGCTACACCTTC
CDR3 protein: CASSSYRGPLYGYTF

V gene: TRBV5-4
J gene: TRBJ2-6
D gene: .
clone size: .
CDR3 DNA: TGTGCCAGCAGCTTAGGCGGTAATCCCGGGGCCAACGTCCTGACTTTC
CDR3 protein: CASSLGGNPGANVLTF

V gene: TRBV9
J gene: TRBJ2-5
D gene: TRBD2
clone size: few
CDR3 DNA: TGTGCCAGCAGCGCCCTCTCAAGCGGGGGGTCAACTGAGACCCAGTACTTC
CDR3 protein: CASSALSSGGSTETQYF

V gene: TRBV15
J gene: TRBJ1-4
D gene: .
clone size: .
CDR3 DNA: TGTGCCACCAGCAGACCCAGAGGAACAGGATATAGGGAAAAACTGTTTTTT
CDR3 protein: CATSRPRGTGYREKLFF

V gene: TRBV9
J gene: TRBJ2-3
D gene: .
clone size: .
CDR3 DNA: TGTGCCAGCAGCCGTACGGGGCCCCGATCCGATACGCAGTATTTT
CDR3 protein: CASSRTGPRSDTQYF

V gene: TRBV30
J gene: TRBJ1-3
D gene: .
clone size: .
CDR3 DNA: TGTGCCTGGAGTTGGCTGCCTGGAAACACCATATATTTT
CDR3 protein: CAWSWLPGNTIYF

V gene: TRBV14
J gene: TRBJ1-1
D gene: .
clone size: few
CDR3 DNA: TGTGCCAGCAGCCAACAGGGGAACACTGAAGCTTTCTTT
CDR3 protein: CASSQQGNTEAFF

V gene: TRBV29-1
J gene: TRBJ2-1
D gene: TRBD2
clone size: .
CDR3 DNA: TGCAGCGTCCCGGAGTCTAGCGGGAGGAGGTTCGAGCAGTTCTTC
CDR3 protein: CSVPESSGRRFEQFF

V gene: TRBV2
J gene: TRBJ1-6
D gene: TRBD1
clone size: .
CDR3 DNA: TGTGCCAGCAGTGTTGCAGGGGGCGAATCACCCCTCCACTTT
CDR3 protein: CASSVAGGESPLHF

V gene: TRBV4-1
J gene: TRBJ2-1
D gene: .
clone size: few
CDR3 DNA: TGCGCCAGCAGCCGAGTAATAGCGGCCCTCAATGAGCAGTTCTTC
CDR3 protein: CASSRVIAALNEQFF

V gene: TRBV5-4
J gene: TRBJ1-3
D gene: .
clone size: .
CDR3 DNA: TGTGCCAGCAGCAAGGGATACTCTGGAAACACCATATATTTT
CDR3 protein: CASSKGYSGNTIYF

V gene: TRBV7-2
J gene: TRBJ2-7
D gene: .
clone size: .
CDR3 DNA: TGTGCCAGCAGCACCGAGACCACCAGGGGTTACGAGCAGTACTTC
CDR3 protein: CASSTETTRGYEQYF

V gene: TRBV29-1
J gene: TRBJ1-1
D gene: .
clone size: .
CDR3 DNA: TGCAGCGTAGTACGAGGGATGGGCACTGAAGCTTTCTTT
CDR3 protein: CSVVRGMGTEAFF

V gene: TRBV30
J gene: TRBJ1-1
D gene: .
clone size: .
CDR3 DNA: TGTGCCTGGAGTGTAACCCTGAACACTGAAGCTTTCTTT
CDR3 protein: CAWSVTLNTEAFF

V gene: TRBV19
J gene: TRBJ2-6
D gene: TRBD1
clone size: few
CDR3 DNA: TGTGCCAGTAGGAGGACAGGGGGCACCACTGGGGCCAACGTCCTGACTTTC
CDR3 protein: CASRRTGGTTGANVLTF

V gene: TRBV29-1
J gene: TRBJ2-7
D gene: TRBD2
clone size: .
CDR3 DNA: TGCAGCGTTGCACCTAGCGGGAAGGGATCGAACTACGAGCAGTACTTC
CDR3 protein: CSVAPSGKGSNYEQYF

V gene: TRBV29-1
J gene: TRBJ2-5
D gene: .
clone size: .
CDR3 DNA: TGCAGCGTTGGGCGCGGGGAGACAGAGACCCAGTACTTC
CDR3 protein: CSVGRGETETQYF

V gene: TRBV7-2
J gene: TRBJ1-2
D gene: TRBD1
clone size: .
CDR3 DNA: TGTGCCAGCAGCTTGTTGGGACAGGGAGAGGCTGGCTACACCTTC
CDR3 protein: CASSLLGQGEAGYTF

V gene: TRBV2
J gene: TRBJ1-2
D gene: .
clone size: .
CDR3 DNA: TGTGCCAGCAGTGTAGAGGGACTCTGGAATGGCTACACCTTC
CDR3 protein: CASSVEGLWNGYTF

V gene: TRBV27
J gene: TRBJ1-1
D gene: .
clone size: .
CDR3 DNA: TGTGCCAGCAGTTTATCGGGGACCCTTATGATCTTT
CDR3 protein: CASSLSGTLMIF

V gene: TRBV29-1
J gene: TRBJ2-3
D gene: .
clone size: few
CDR3 DNA: TGCAGCGTTGTTGGAGGGTCAACAGATACGCAGTATTTT
CDR3 protein: CSVVGGSTDTQYF

V gene: TRBV2
J gene: TRBJ2-7
D gene: TRBD2
clone size: .
CDR3 DNA: TGTGCCAGCAGGCGGACTAGCGGATCCTACGAGCAGTACTTC
CDR3 protein: CASRRTSGSYEQYF

V gene: TRBV6-5
J gene: TRBJ1-2
D gene: .
clone size: .
CDR3 DNA: TGTGCCAGCAGTAGATGGGGGGCCAACTACACCTTC
CDR3 protein: CASSRWGANYTF

V gene: TRBV30
J gene: TRBJ1-4
D gene: .
clone size: .
CDR3 DNA: TGTGCCTGGGGTATGGCTCCTAATGAAAAACTGTTTTTT
CDR3 protein: CAWGMAPNEKLFF

V gene: TRBV25-1
J gene: TRBJ1-2
D gene: .
clone size: few
CDR3 DNA: TGTGCCAGCAGTGTAGGGGTCCACTATGGCTACACCTTC
CDR3 protein: CASSVGVHYGYTF

V gene: TRBV11-2
J gene: TRBJ2-2
D gene: .
clone size: .
CDR3 DNA: TGTGCCAGCAACCCGGGACGTTCCGGGGAGCTGTTTTTT
CDR3 protein: CASNPGRSGELFF

V gene: TRBV2
J gene: TRBJ2-7
D gene: .
clone size: .
CDR3 DNA: TGTGCCAGCAGTCTGGCGGCCGAGCAGTACTTC
CDR3 protein: CASSLAAEQYF

V gene: TRBV9
J gene: TRBJ1-2
D gene: .
clone size: .
CDR3 DNA: TGTGCCAGCCTCGGGATAACTGGGGGCTACACCTTC
CDR3 protein: CASLGITGGYTF

V gene: TRBV5-6
J gene: TRBJ2-5
D gene: TRBD2
clone size: .
CDR3 DNA: TGTGCCAGCAGCTTATGGACTAGCGGGTCGTGGGAAGAGACCCAGTACTTC
CDR3 protein: CASSLWTSGSWEETQYF

V gene: TRBV30
J gene: TRBJ1-5
D gene: .
clone size: .
CDR3 DNA: TGTGCCTGGAGTGTACGAAGCAATCAGCCCCAGCATTTT
CDR3 protein: CAWSVRSNQPQHF

V gene: TRBV30
J gene: TRBJ1-3
D gene: .
clone size: .
CDR3 DNA: TGTGCCTGCCCGCAAGGCGCTGGAAACACCATATATTTT
CDR3 protein: CACPQGAGNTIYF

V gene: TRBV29-1
J gene: TRBJ2-1
D gene: .
clone size: few
CDR3 DNA: TGCAGCGTGAGTAGGCCCCCGGGCAATGAGCAGTTCTTC
CDR3 protein: CSVSRPPGNEQFF